What follows describes a single T cell receptor (beta chain). The target antigen is unknown. The CDR3 covers 13 residues. Per germline, CDR1 MNHEY and CDR2 SMNVEV (reference sequence). Trimming left V 6 bases short and J 6 bases short, with 15 bases between. This sample was included in a study of naive and memory T cell subsets. Both TRBC1 and TRBC2 were covered by a beta constant-region primer of two equimolar oligonucleotides. Four rounds of PCR amplified the ligated cDNA using nested alpha and beta constant-region primers plus SP2. TCRdb passed the UMI-ligation and nested PCR reads through MiXCR, listing each CDR3 protein once. Counted here are around 140,000 distinct CDR3 sequences, approximately 20% occurring once; the ten biggest clones make up about 0.57%. Regarding the study as a whole: No ground truth validated the naive and memory repertoire findings. Over 95% of naive TCR sequences appeared only once after error correction, unlike memory subsets. Expression changes during T cell differentiation may affect RNA-based TCR counts. Clonotypes are single alpha or beta chains, not paired receptors. Naive repertoires, especially CD8, held a few larger clonotypes, possibly memory cells re-expressing CD45RA.

The source of this sequence is a human donor in good health. The chain links TRBV27 to TRBJ2-7; no reliable D call. Sequencing was performed on naive CD8+ T cells from blood. The CDR3 loop is CASSFSPRLEQYF. As DNA, the CDR3 is TGTGCCAGCAGCTTCTCCCCCCGACTCGAGCAGTACTTC.